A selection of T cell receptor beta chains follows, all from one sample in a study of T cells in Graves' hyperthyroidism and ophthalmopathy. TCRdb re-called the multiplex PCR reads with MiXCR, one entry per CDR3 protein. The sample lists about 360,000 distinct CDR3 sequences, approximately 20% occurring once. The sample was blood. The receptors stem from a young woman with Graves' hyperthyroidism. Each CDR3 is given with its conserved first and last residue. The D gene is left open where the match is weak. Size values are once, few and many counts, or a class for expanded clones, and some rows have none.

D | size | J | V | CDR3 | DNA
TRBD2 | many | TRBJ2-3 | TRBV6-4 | CASSDEAGTTDTQYF | TGTGCCAGCAGTGACGAAGCGGGGACCACAGATACGCAGTATTTT
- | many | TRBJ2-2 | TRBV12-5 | CASGLNAKPGTGELFF | TGTGCTAGTGGTTTAAACGCAAAGCCGGGTACCGGGGAGCTGTTTTTT
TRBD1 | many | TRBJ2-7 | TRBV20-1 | CSARGQGQHEQYF | TGCAGTGCCCGGGGACAGGGGCAGCACGAGCAGTACTTC
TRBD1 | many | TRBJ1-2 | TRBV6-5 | CASSPPGQGAYGYTF | TGTGCCAGCAGTCCCCCGGGACAGGGTGCTTATGGCTACACCTTC
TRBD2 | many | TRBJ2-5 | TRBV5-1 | CASTTGEGETQYF | TGCGCCAGCACAACGGGGGAGGGAGAGACCCAGTACTTC
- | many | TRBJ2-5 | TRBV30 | CAWRGGGGPKYF | TGTGCCTGGAGAGGGGGTGGGGGTCCAAAGTACTTC
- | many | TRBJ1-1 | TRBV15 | CATSREQGHGAFF | TGTGCCACCAGCAGGGAACAGGGTCATGGGGCTTTCTTT
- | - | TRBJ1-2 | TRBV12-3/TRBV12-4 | CASSLAQSGYGYTF | TGTGCCAGCAGTTTAGCGCAAAGTGGCTATGGCTACACCTTC
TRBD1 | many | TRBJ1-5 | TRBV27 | CASSLWVGQGGNQPQHF | TGTGCCAGCAGTTTATGGGTGGGACAGGGTGGCAATCAGCCCCAGCATTTT
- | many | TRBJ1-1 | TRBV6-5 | CASLEGTEAFF | TGTGCCAGCCTGGAGGGCACTGAAGCTTTCTTT
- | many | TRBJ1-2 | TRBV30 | CAWSGTTGRSYGYTF | TGTGCCTGGAGTGGGACGACAGGACGGAGCTATGGCTACACCTTC
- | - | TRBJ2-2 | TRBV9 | CASSVGYNTGELFF | TGTGCCAGCAGCGTAGGATATAACACCGGGGAGCTGTTTTTT
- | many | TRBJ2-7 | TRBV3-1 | CASSPFWGGENEQYF | TGTGCCAGCAGCCCCTTTTGGGGGGGCGAAAACGAGCAGTACTTC
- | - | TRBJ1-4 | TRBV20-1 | CSARDLQDEKLFF | TGCAGTGCTAGAGATCTACAAGATGAAAAACTGTTTTTT
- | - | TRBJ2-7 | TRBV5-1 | CASSLEGRSDEQYF | TGCGCCAGCAGCTTGGAGGGAAGGTCCGACGAGCAGTACTTC
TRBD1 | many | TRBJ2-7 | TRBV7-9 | CASSLAPRTGDEQYF | TGTGCCAGCAGCTTAGCGCCCCGGACAGGGGACGAGCAGTACTTC
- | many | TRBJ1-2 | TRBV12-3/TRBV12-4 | CASRSQGWVHGYTF | TGTGCCAGCAGGTCACAGGGTTGGGTGCATGGCTACACCTTC
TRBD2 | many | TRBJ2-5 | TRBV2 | CASTRLAGGQETQYF | TGTGCCAGCACCCGACTAGCGGGGGGCCAAGAGACCCAGTACTTC
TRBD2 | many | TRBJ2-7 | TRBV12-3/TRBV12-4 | CASCEGPSGLGEQYF | TGTGCCAGCTGCGAGGGCCCTAGCGGTCTCGGCGAGCAGTACTTC
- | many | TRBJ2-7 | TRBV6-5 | CASSYNRRSYEQYF | TGTGCCAGCAGTTACAATAGACGGAGCTACGAGCAGTACTTC
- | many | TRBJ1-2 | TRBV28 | CASTFRGYGYTF | TGTGCCAGCACCTTCCGGGGGTATGGCTACACCTTC
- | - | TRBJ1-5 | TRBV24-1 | CATSDSRDLRNQPQHF | TGTGCCACCAGTGATTCCCGGGACCTACGCAATCAGCCCCAGCATTTT
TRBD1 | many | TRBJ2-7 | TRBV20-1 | CSAGRTGALPLYEQYF | TGCAGTGCTGGCAGGACAGGGGCCCTGCCTTTATACGAGCAGTACTTC
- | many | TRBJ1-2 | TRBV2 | CASSVADRPNYGYTF | TGTGCCAGCAGTGTTGCCGACAGACCTAACTATGGCTACACCTTC
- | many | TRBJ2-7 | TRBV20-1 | CSARRNHEQYF | TGCAGTGCTAGAAGGAACCACGAGCAGTACTTC
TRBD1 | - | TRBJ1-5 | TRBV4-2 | CASSQDPGQGSNQPQHF | TGTGCCAGCAGCCAAGATCCCGGACAGGGGAGCAATCAGCCCCAGCATTTT
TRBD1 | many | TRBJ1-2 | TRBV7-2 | CASRLPGQPNYGYTF | TGTGCCAGCAGGTTACCGGGACAGCCTAACTATGGCTACACCTTC
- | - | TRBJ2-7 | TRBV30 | CAWGGPAYYEQYF | TGTGCCTGGGGGGGCCCAGCGTACTACGAGCAGTACTTC
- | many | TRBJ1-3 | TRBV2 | CASSEPREGNTIYF | TGTGCCAGCAGTGAACCCAGGGAAGGAAACACCATATATTTT
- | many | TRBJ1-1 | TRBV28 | CASSSPIRGTLPGTEAFF | TGTGCCAGCAGTTCGCCTATCCGGGGCACCCTTCCCGGCACTGAAGCTTTCTTT
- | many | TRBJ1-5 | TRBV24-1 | CATSDLGQPQHF | TGTGCCACCAGTGATTTGGGCCAGCCCCAGCATTTT
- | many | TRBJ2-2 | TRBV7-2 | CASSDGPYAGELFF | TGTGCCAGCAGCGACGGGCCCTACGCCGGGGAGCTGTTTTTT
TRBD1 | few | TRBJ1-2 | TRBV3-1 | CASSAGQGIYGYTF | TGTGCCAGCAGCGCGGGACAGGGTATTTATGGCTACACCTTC
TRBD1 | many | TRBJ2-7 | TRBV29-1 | CSVSGIRDRTYEQYF | TGCAGCGTTTCGGGAATCCGGGACAGAACCTACGAGCAGTACTTC
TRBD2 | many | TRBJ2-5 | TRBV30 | CAWSVRSGGETQYF | TGTGCCTGGAGTGTACGAAGCGGGGGGGAGACCCAGTACTTC
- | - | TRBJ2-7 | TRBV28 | CASREGQGGDEQYF | TGTGCCAGCAGAGAGGGGCAGGGAGGCGACGAGCAGTACTTC
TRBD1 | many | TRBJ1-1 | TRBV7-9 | CASSLDRAHEAFF | TGTGCCAGCAGCCTAGACAGGGCCCATGAAGCTTTCTTT
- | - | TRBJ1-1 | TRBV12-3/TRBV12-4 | CASGNWKAGTTEAFF | TGTGCCAGCGGAAATTGGAAGGCAGGGACCACTGAAGCTTTCTTT
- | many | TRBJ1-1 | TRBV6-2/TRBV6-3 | CASSYGSWGRRMNTEAFF | TGTGCCAGCAGTTACGGGAGTTGGGGCAGGCGAATGAACACTGAAGCTTTCTTT
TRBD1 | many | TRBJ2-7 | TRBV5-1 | CASSPDLRGLYEQYF | TGCGCCAGCAGCCCGGACTTAAGGGGGCTCTACGAGCAGTACTTC
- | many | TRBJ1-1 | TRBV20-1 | CSAPRASTEAFF | TGCAGTGCCCCCCGGGCATCCACTGAAGCTTTCTTT
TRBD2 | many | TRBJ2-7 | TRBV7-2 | CASSSRASGGNEQYF | TGTGCCAGCAGCTCCAGGGCTAGCGGGGGAAACGAGCAGTACTTC
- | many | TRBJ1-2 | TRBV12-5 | CASGLAPGFGYTF | TGTGCTAGTGGTTTGGCCCCAGGGTTTGGCTACACCTTC
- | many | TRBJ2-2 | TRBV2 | CASRLETGNTGELFF | TGTGCCAGCAGATTGGAGACAGGGAACACCGGGGAGCTGTTTTTT